These 19 T cell receptor beta chains share one sample of origin, sequenced in a study of Graves' ophthalmopathy and Graves' hyperthyroidism. Amplified material comprised TCR beta CDR3 regions derived from RNA transcripts. An opening RT-PCR round employed HTBI primers and preceded a second-round multiplex PCR. TCRdb re-derived calls from the multiplex PCR reads in MiXCR, one entry per CDR3 protein. The data hold 600,000 to 650,000 distinct CDR3 sequences, with about a fifth observed a single time. Sequences were obtained from peripheral blood. Every receptor here comes from a woman younger than 35 with stable Graves' hyperthyroidism. Some clones in this sample may be carry-over from other donors' samples.

This clonotype has ten or more counts. This chain connects TRBV6-2 or TRBV6-3 to TRBJ2-7; D remains ambiguous. The germline V gene encodes CDR1 MNHEY and CDR2 SVGEGT. The CDR3 consists of 14 residues. V lost 5 bases, J lost 2 bases, and 13 bases lay in between. The CDR3, as DNA: TGTGCCAGCAGTCCGTCCCGCGGCCCCTACGAGCAGTACTTC. Translation: CASSPSRGPYEQYF.

This clonotype was seen many times. The chain is built from TRBV15 and TRBJ1-1; D remains ambiguous. CDR1 LNHNV and CDR2 YYDKDF come from the germline V gene (reference sequence). Between the trimmed V and J ends, which lost 1 base and 4 bases, there was a span of 10 bases. The CDR3 runs to 14 residues. Here the CDR3 reads CATSRGRVGTEAFF. CDR3 coding DNA: TGTGCCACCAGCAGAGGTCGGGTGGGCACTGAAGCTTTCTTT.

This clonotype was recorded a few times. The CDR3 bases are TGTGCCAGCAGCTTACTAGAGATAGATGGCTACACCTTC. Translation gives CASSLLEIDGYTF. The rearrangement uses TRBV11-2 and TRBJ1-2; D is unclear. The V gene lost 2 bases and the J gene lost 6 bases, with 10 bases spanning the gap. Germline CDR1 SGHAT, CDR2 FQNNGV. This CDR3 is built from 13 residues.

This clonotype was recorded a few times. J is TRBJ2-7 and V is TRBV25-1, with TRBD1 matching over 10 bases. V lost 2 bases to trimming and J lost 3 bases; unmatched junction nucleotides: 13. This CDR3 is 18 amino acids long. Germline CDR1 is MGHDK and CDR2 is SYGVNS. This chain's CDR3 is CASSEPWTGGPRFYEQYF. As DNA, the CDR3 is TGTGCCAGCAGTGAACCCTGGACAGGGGGGCCGAGGTTCTACGAGCAGTACTTC.

The chain has TRBV10-1 and TRBJ1-1; D is unclear. Germline-derived CDR1 and CDR2 are WNHNN and SYGVQD (reference sequence). Deletions cut 3 bases from V and 6 bases from J, with 8 bases between. This CDR3 has 12 amino acids. The CDR3 loop reads CASSDGGSEAFF. CDR3 DNA: TGCGCCAGCAGTGACGGTGGATCTGAAGCTTTCTTT.

This clonotype has ten or more counts. The gene calls are TRBV11-2 and TRBJ1-2, with unresolved D. Germline CDR1 reads SGHAT; CDR2 reads FQNNGV. V lost 0 bases, J lost 4 bases, and 18 bases lay in between. This CDR3 is built from 17 residues. The CDR3: CASSLDLAADITYGYTF. CDR3 DNA sequence: TGTGCCAGCAGCTTAGATCTAGCGGCCGATATTACCTATGGCTACACCTTC.

The chain has TRBV3-1 and TRBJ1-1; 8 positions agree with TRBD1. The CDR3 is made up of 12 amino acids. The junction had 4 bases not matched to a gene; V was cut back by 3 bases and J by 10 bases. CDR1 LGHDT and CDR2 YNNKEL come from the germline V gene (reference sequence). CDR3 sequence (DNA): TGTGCCAGCAGCCAGACAGGGGCAGGAGCTTTCTTT. This sequence encodes CASSQTGAGAFF.

This clonotype was seen at least ten times. The rearrangement uses TRBV19 and TRBJ1-5; D is ambiguous. In germline, CDR1 is LNHDA, CDR2 SQIVND (reference sequence). This CDR3 region has 16 residues. V lost 6 bases, J lost 0 bases, and 15 bases lay in between. The CDR3 DNA is TGTGCCAGTAGCGCGACATCCATCTATAGCAATCAGCCCCAGCATTTT. This codes for CASSATSIYSNQPQHF.

The chain carries TRBV2 and TRBJ1-1; tentatively, D is TRBD1 (6 bases). Germline CDR1 is SNHLY and CDR2 is FYNNEI. This CDR3 has 15 amino acids. V was cut by 8 bases and J by 1 base, with 17 bases left in between. CDR3 DNA sequence: TGTGCCAGCGGCGTTAAGCTGACAGGGAACACTGAAGCTTTCTTT. Its protein product is CASGVKLTGNTEAFF.

The chain recombines TRBV28 with TRBJ1-1; D might be TRBD1 (6 bases). Germline V lookup: CDR1 MDHEN, CDR2 SYDVKM. CDR3 size: 16 residues. Deletions cut 4 bases from V and 1 base from J, with 16 bases between. The CDR3 region is CASSSGGRDKNTEAFF. For the CDR3, the DNA is TGTGCCAGCAGTTCCGGGGGACGGGACAAGAACACTGAAGCTTTCTTT.

To note about this clonotype: Since a much larger clone is just one base distant, this may be a read error. The rearrangement links TRBV6-2 or TRBV6-3 to TRBJ1-2, with no clear D. V dropped 2 bases and J dropped 0 bases, with 4 bases sitting between them. This CDR3 comprises 13 residues. CDR1 is MNHEY and CDR2 is SVGEGT in the germline V gene. The DNA for the CDR3 is TGTGCCAGCAGTTACAAGGCTAACTATGGCTACACCTTC. Its protein is CASSYKANYGYTF.

The CDR3 loop reads CASSGGAYQETQYF. In nucleotides, the CDR3 is TGTGCCAGCAGTGGAGGGGCGTACCAAGAGACCCAGTACTTC. The chain has TRBV27 and TRBJ2-5; TRBD2 is a possible D gene (6 bases). CDR1 and CDR2 from the germline V gene are MNHEY and SMNVEV (reference sequence). Trimming removed 5 bases from V and 0 bases from J, with 10 bases in between. The CDR3 is 14 residues long.

The chain joins TRBV12-3 or TRBV12-4 to TRBJ2-4, with 9 bases lining up with TRBD1. V trimming: 8 bases; J trimming: 8 bases; junction bases outside the gene matches: 7. This CDR3 spans 13 amino acids. The CDR3 protein is CASQYRGRDIQYF. CDR3 in DNA: TGTGCCAGCCAATACAGGGGGCGTGACATTCAGTACTTC.

In the case of this clonotype: A much larger clone differs by one base, so this may be a read error. The conserved phenylalanine or tryptophan is not found at the CDR3 terminus, so this likely reflects a read error. V gene TRBV4-1 combines with J gene TRBJ1-5; D gene ambiguous. Trimming left V 2 bases short and J 4 bases short, with 9 bases between. Germline V gene sequence: CDR1 MGHRA, CDR2 YSYEKL. This CDR3 is built from 14 residues. CDR3 coding DNA: TGCGCCAGCAGCCAATTGACCCAGAATCAGCCCCAGCATGTT. This gives the protein CASSQLTQNQPQHV.

This clonotype turned up a few times. The V and J genes are TRBV12-3 or TRBV12-4 and TRBJ2-3; 7 bases line up with TRBD2. V lost 10 bases and J lost 6; bases outside the gene matches: 7. This CDR3 has 12 residues. The CDR3 DNA reads TGTGCCATCGGGGAGGGGCACGATACGCAGTATTTT. Translating gives CAIGEGHDTQYF.

Turning to this clonotype: A single base separates this from a much larger clone, so it may be a read error. This likely comes from a read error, as the CDR3 has no conserved phenylalanine or tryptophan at its end. This chain connects TRBV11-2 to TRBJ1-2, with TRBD1 as a possible D gene (5 bases). With 5 bases removed from V and 6 bases from J, the gap between germline ends came to 19 bases. Germline V gene data show CDR1 as SGHAT and CDR2 as FQNNGV. There are 15 residues in the CDR3. The CDR3 here is CASSPGQGMVHGYTV. CDR3 DNA sequence: TGTGCCAGCAGCCCCGGCCAGGGAATGGTTCATGGCTACACCGTC.

This clonotype was seen a handful of times. J is TRBJ2-7 and V is TRBV11-1; 7 nucleotides align to TRBD1. Trimming removed 6 bases from V and 1 base from J; junction bases left unmatched: 12. CDR3 size: 16 residues. Germline V CDR1 and CDR2: SGHAT, FQDESV (reference sequence). CDR3 residues: CASRSLGRGKSYEQYF. The CDR3 DNA follows: TGTGCCAGCAGATCTCTTGGCAGGGGGAAATCCTACGAGCAGTACTTC. The full variable domain, its missing parts supplied by reference TRBV11-1 and TRBJ2-7, is EAEVAQSPRYKITEKSQAVAFWCDPISGHATLYWYRQILGQGPELLVQFQDESVVDDSQLPKDRFSAERLKGVDSTLKIQPAELGDSAMYLCASRSLGRGKSYEQYFGPGTRLTVT.

V and J are TRBV12-5 and TRBJ1-1; 8 bases align to TRBD1. The CDR3 covers 14 residues. The germline V gene has CDR1 LGHNT and CDR2 FRNRAP. The trim removed 6 bases at V and 1 base at J, leaving 4 bases unmatched. The CDR3 coding sequence is TGTGCTAGTGGCCCTGGGACAGGGAACACTGAAGCTTTCTTT. This gives the protein CASGPGTGNTEAFF.

This clonotype was found many times. The genes are TRBV5-1 and TRBJ2-5; D is possibly TRBD1 (5 bases). The ends were cut back, 0 bases at V and 2 bases at J, with 11 bases in the middle. Per germline, CDR1 SGHRS and CDR2 YFSETQ. The CDR3 runs 15 residues. CDR3 loop: CASSLEAGQQETQYF. CDR3 nucleotide sequence: TGCGCCAGCAGCTTGGAGGCAGGGCAGCAAGAGACCCAGTACTTC.